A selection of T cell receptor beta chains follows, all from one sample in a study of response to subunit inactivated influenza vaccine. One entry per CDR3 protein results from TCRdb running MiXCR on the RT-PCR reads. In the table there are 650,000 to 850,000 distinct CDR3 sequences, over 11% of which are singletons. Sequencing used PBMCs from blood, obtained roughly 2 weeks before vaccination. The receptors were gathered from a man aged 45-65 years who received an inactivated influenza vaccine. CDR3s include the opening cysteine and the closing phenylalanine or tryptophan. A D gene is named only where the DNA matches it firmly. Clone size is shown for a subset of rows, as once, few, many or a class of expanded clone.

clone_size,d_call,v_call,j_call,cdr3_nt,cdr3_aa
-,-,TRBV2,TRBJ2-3,TGTGCCAGCACTCGAGGGACGGAAGCTAGCACAGATACGCAGTATTTT,CASTRGTEASTDTQYF
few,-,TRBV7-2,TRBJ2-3,TGTGCCAGCAGCTCTTCCTGGGCCACAGATACGCAGTATTTT,CASSSSWATDTQYF
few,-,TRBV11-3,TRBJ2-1,TGTGCCAGCAGCGGTCAACCAGAGGGTGAGCAGTTCTTC,CASSGQPEGEQFF
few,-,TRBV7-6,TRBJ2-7,TGTGCCAGCAGCTTTGTCGGGGTCGAGCAGTACTTC,CASSFVGVEQYF
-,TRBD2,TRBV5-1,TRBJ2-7,TGCGCCAGCAGCCCGGGAGGCGGGGCGAGGGGCTACGAGCAGTACTTC,CASSPGGGARGYEQYF
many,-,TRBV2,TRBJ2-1,TGTGCCAGCAGCCAACATGGACAGAGATATAACAATGAGCAGTTCTTC,CASSQHGQRYNNEQFF
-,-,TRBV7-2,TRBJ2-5,TGTGCCAGCAGCTTAGTACGTGGGGGCGGAAAGACCCAGTACTTC,CASSLVRGGGKTQYF
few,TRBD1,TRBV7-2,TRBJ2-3,TGTGCCAGCAGCTTAGGGGGACAGCGCACAGATACGCAGTATTTT,CASSLGGQRTDTQYF
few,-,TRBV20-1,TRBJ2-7,TGCAGTGCTATTGAACCCCGAACCCATACGAAGCAGTACTTC,CSAIEPRTHTKQYF
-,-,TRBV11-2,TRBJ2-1,TGTGCCAGCAGCTTAGCGGTCCAGCGGCTCAACAATGAGCAGTTCTTC,CASSLAVQRLNNEQFF
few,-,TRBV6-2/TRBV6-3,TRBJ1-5,TGTGCCAGCAGTTACTCGAGGCAGGGGATCAATCAGCCCCAGCATTTT,CASSYSRQGINQPQHF
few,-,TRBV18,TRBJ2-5,TGTGCCAGCTCAAACCCGGGACAACAAGAGACCCAGTACTTC,CASSNPGQQETQYF
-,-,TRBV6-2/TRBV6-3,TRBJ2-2,TGTGCCAGCAGTTCAAGGATGGACGGGGAGCTGTTTTTT,CASSSRMDGELFF
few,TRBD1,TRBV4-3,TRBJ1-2,TGCGCCAGCAGCCATAACAGGGGGGTTGATGGCTACACCTTC,CASSHNRGVDGYTF
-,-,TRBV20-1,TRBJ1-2,TGCAGTGCTAGTAGGCCAAACTATGGCTACACCTTC,CSASRPNYGYTF
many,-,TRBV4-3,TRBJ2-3,TGCGCCAGCAGCCAAGATAGGGGCGTAAACACAGATACGCAGTATTTT,CASSQDRGVNTDTQYF
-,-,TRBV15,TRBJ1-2,TGTGCCACCAGCAGAGATTCGACAGGCCTTTCTTACTATGGCTACACCTTC,CATSRDSTGLSYYGYTF
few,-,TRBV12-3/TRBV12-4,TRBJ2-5,TGTGCCAGCGGCCTCTCATCCCAGGGAGAGACCCAGTACTTC,CASGLSSQGETQYF
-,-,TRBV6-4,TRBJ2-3,TGTGCCAGCAGTGAAGGACCCTACACAGATACGCAGTATTTT,CASSEGPYTDTQYF
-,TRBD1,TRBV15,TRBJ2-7,TGTGCCACTAAAACCGGGACAGGGGGGGACGAGCAGTACTTC,CATKTGTGGDEQYF
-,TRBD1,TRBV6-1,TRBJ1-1,TGTGCCACCCAACAGGGGTGGAACACTGAAGCTTTCTTT,CATQQGWNTEAFF
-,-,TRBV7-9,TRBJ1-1,TGTGCCAGCAGCCGAGGACAGTCTGAAGCTTTCTTT,CASSRGQSEAFF